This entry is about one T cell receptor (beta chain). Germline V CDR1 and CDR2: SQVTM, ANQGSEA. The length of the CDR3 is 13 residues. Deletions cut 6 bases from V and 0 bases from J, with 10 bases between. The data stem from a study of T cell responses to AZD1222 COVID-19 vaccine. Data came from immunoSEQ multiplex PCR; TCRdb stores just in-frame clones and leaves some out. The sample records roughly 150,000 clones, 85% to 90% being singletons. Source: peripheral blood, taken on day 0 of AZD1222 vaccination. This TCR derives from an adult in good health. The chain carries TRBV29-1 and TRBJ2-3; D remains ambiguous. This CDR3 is CSVRALSTDTQYF. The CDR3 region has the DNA TGCAGCGTCCGGGCTCTCAGCACAGATACGCAGTATTTT.